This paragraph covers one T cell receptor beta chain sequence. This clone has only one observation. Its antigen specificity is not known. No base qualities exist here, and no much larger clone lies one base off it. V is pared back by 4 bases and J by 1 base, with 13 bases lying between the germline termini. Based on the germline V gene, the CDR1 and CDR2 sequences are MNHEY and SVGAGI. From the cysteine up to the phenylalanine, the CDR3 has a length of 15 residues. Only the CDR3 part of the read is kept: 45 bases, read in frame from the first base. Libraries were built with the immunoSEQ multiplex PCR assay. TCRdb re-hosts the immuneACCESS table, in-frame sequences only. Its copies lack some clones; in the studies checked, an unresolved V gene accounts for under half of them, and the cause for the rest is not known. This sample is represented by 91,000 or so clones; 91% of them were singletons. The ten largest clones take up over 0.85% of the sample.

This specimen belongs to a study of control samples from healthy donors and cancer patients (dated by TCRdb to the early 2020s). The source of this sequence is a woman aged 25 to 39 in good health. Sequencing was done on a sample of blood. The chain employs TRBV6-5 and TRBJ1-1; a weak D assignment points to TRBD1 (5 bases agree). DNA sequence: TGTGCCAGCAGTTCGCCTGCCGGGACGAACACTGAAGCTTTCTTT. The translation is CASSSPAGTNTEAFF.